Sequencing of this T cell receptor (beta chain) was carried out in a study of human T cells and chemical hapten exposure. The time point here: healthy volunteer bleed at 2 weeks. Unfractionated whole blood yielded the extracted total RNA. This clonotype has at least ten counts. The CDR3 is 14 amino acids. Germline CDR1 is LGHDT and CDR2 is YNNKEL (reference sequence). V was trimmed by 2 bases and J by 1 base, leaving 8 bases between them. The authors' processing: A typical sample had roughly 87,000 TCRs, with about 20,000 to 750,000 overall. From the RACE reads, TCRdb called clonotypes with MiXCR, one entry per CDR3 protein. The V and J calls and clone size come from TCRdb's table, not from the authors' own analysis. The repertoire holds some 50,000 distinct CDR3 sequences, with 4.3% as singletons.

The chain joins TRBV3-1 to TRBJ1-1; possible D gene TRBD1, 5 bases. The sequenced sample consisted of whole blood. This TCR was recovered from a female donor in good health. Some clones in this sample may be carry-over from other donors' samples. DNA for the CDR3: TGTGCCAGCAGCCAACGCGGGGGGAACACTGAAGCTTTCTTT. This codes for CASSQRGGNTEAFF.